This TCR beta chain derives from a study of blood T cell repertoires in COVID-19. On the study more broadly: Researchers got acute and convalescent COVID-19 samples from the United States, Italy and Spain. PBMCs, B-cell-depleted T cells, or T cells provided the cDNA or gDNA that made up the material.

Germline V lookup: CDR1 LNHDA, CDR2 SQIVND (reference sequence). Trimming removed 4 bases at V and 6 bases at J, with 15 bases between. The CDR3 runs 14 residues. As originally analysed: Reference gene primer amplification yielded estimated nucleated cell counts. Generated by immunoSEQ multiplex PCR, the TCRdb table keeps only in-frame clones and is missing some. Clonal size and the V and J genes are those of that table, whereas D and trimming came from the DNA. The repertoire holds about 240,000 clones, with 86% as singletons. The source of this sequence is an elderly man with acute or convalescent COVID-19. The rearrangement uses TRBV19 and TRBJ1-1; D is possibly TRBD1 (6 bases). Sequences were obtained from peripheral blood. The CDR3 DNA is TGTGCCAGTAGTACAGGGGACAACCGGCCTGAAGCTTTCTTT. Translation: CASSTGDNRPEAFF.